This record covers a single TCR beta chain. Antigen: not known. The data were taken from a study of T cells in localized non-small cell lung cancer. Study-level findings and limits: Heterogeneity is still possible, as just one tumor region was sequenced. Longer overall survival associated with higher blood T cell density; shorter survival with higher adjacent-lung clonality. Uninvolved nearby lung showed the greatest T cell clonality, exceeding that found in tumor.

With 2 bases clipped from V and 0 bases from J, the junction kept 12 bases outside the gene matches. Per the germline V gene, CDR1 is GTSNPN and CDR2 is SVGIG (reference sequence). The CDR3 is made up of 17 amino acids. The table came from immunoSEQ multiplex PCR; TCRdb's copy has only in-frame clones and leaves some out. Counted here are under 30,000 clones, around nine tenths occurring once; the ten biggest clones make up 13% to 15%. This receptor was taken from a female donor older than 55 with stage I lung adenocarcinoma. This chain uses TRBV30 with TRBJ2-7; 8 nucleotides line up with TRBD1. The sample here was peripheral blood, taken before any cancer treatment. The CDR3 reads CAWSTPRTGKSSYEQYF. CDR3 sequence (DNA): TGTGCCTGGAGTACCCCCCGGACAGGGAAGAGCTCCTACGAGCAGTACTTC.